This T cell receptor (beta chain) was found in a study of OX40 agonist ivuxolimab in advanced cancers. Study-level information: Patients treated during dose escalation were battling hepatocellular carcinoma, melanoma, renal cell or head and neck cancer.

Notes on this clone: The antigen is undetermined.

The table came from immunoSEQ multiplex PCR; TCRdb's copy has only in-frame clones and leaves some out. Among 55,000 to 75,000 clones listed, 84% were seen once. The CDR3 loop spans 15 amino acids. V lost 3 bases and J 3 bases, leaving 14 bases between the germline ends. CDR1 is LGHNA and CDR2 is YSLEER in the germline V gene. Study-wide findings and caveats: Clonal expansion from baseline to week 6 occurred in both CD4+ and CD8+ T cells.

The chain couples TRBV4-3 to TRBJ1-2; perhaps TRBD1 as D (5 bases). This clonotype was obtained from an adult with an advanced solid tumor such as melanoma, head and neck, liver or kidney cancer. This material consisted of CD4+ or CD8+ T cells sorted from blood, taken in a trial of the OX40 agonist ivuxolimab. The CDR3 loop is CASSQGLQGDYGYTF. CDR3 in DNA: TGCGCCAGCAGCCAGGGGCTGCAGGGAGACTATGGCTACACCTTC.